One sample yielded the 2 T cell receptor beta chains listed below, sequenced in a study of T cell responses to AZD1222 COVID-19 vaccine. The repertoire was sequenced with immunoSEQ multiplex PCR; TCRdb's copy has only in-frame clones and lacks some. Of about 190,000 clones listed, 94% were seen once; the top ten hold 7% to 9.5%. Sequenced material: peripheral blood, taken on day 0 of AZD1222 vaccination. Every receptor here comes from an adult in good health.

The chain couples TRBV12-3 or TRBV12-4 to TRBJ2-7; D not certain. With 6 bases removed from V and 3 bases from J, the gap between germline ends came to 9 bases. The CDR3 length is 12 residues. CDR3 sequence: CASSLNIYEQYF. The CDR3 DNA reads as TGTGCCAGCAGCCTTAATATCTACGAGCAGTACTTC.

The rearrangement uses TRBV7-9 and TRBJ1-1; D might be TRBD1 (5 bases). The length of the CDR3 is 12 residues. Trimming shortened V by 9 bases and J by 3 bases, and 11 bases separated the two germline ends. Germline CDR1 SEHNR, CDR2 FQNEAQ (reference sequence). CDR3 sequence (DNA): TGTGCCAGTCGACGAGGGGACACTGAAGCTTTCTTT. Its translation: CASRRGDTEAFF.